The clone carrying this T cell receptor beta chain came up many times. This sample was included in a study of CD8+CD57+ T cells in acquired aplastic anemia. Background on the study: Sorted CD4+ and CD8+ cells yielded DNA averaging approximately 3 ug.

Trimming removed 1 base at V and 4 bases at J, with 14 bases between. Germline CDR1 and CDR2: SGHTA and FQGNSA. The CDR3 totals 16 residues. Genomic DNA was employed as the template in profiling TCR beta VDJ and CDR3. TCRdb reprocessed the reads via MiXCR and lists one record per CDR3 protein. The sample lists hundreds of thousands of distinct CDR3 sequences; 60% to 80% were seen once. Sequencing was carried out using sorted CD4+, CD8+, or CD8+CD57+ T cells (not recorded which) from PBMCs. The rearrangement joins TRBV7-2 to TRBJ1-3; tentative D call: TRBD1 (6 bases). The clonotype was recovered from a human donor in good health, serving as a control. The chain's CDR3 is CASSLVIQGFGNTIYF. CDR3 DNA: TGTGCCAGCAGCTTAGTAATTCAGGGGTTCGGAAACACCATATATTTT.